The rows below give T cell receptor beta chains drawn from one sample of a study of read filtering for tumor transcriptome and immune sequencing. TCRdb reprocessed the reads with MiXCR, giving one entry per CDR3 protein. The repertoire holds 50,000 to 65,000 distinct CDR3 sequences, with about 12% as singletons. Sequenced material: a population of CD138-negative cells sorted from bone marrow. The receptors come from a donor at least 40 years old with multiple myeloma. Each CDR3 is given with its conserved first and last residue. A D gene is named only where the DNA matches it firmly. Size is omitted from some rows. Given values are once, few, many or a class for expanded clones.

clone size: NA
V gene: TRBV18
D gene: TRBD1
J gene: TRBJ1-2
CDR3 protein: CASSSGTGFGYTF
CDR3 DNA: TGTGCCAGCTCATCCGGGACAGGGTTTGGCTACACCTTC

clone size: few
V gene: TRBV6-1
D gene: NA
J gene: TRBJ2-1
CDR3 protein: CASSRIPKKTAVGPYNEQFF
CDR3 DNA: TGTGCCAGCAGTCGGATCCCAAAGAAGACGGCCGTGGGGCCCTACAATGAGCAGTTCTTC

clone size: few
V gene: TRBV6-4
D gene: TRBD2
J gene: TRBJ2-2
CDR3 protein: CATRAGGPTGELFF
CDR3 DNA: TGTGCCACTCGAGCGGGGGGGCCTACCGGGGAGCTGTTTTTT

clone size: many
V gene: TRBV5-1
D gene: TRBD1
J gene: TRBJ2-2
CDR3 protein: CASSHRGPGELFF
CDR3 DNA: TGCGCCAGCAGTCACAGGGGGCCCGGGGAGCTGTTTTTT

clone size: many
V gene: TRBV3-1
D gene: NA
J gene: TRBJ2-5
CDR3 protein: CASSQLDPGSETQYF
CDR3 DNA: TGTGCCAGCAGCCAACTAGATCCAGGGTCAGAGACCCAGTACTTC

clone size: NA
V gene: TRBV6-5
D gene: NA
J gene: TRBJ1-3
CDR3 protein: CASSYGAGNTIYF
CDR3 DNA: TGTGCCAGCAGTTACGGAGCTGGAAACACCATATATTTT

clone size: many
V gene: TRBV11-2
D gene: NA
J gene: TRBJ2-7
CDR3 protein: CASSLAQGGEQYF
CDR3 DNA: TGTGCCAGCAGCTTAGCGCAGGGGGGCGAGCAGTACTTC

clone size: many
V gene: TRBV20-1
D gene: NA
J gene: TRBJ2-5
CDR3 protein: CSASERKAKETQYF
CDR3 DNA: TGCAGTGCTAGTGAGAGGAAGGCGAAGGAGACCCAGTACTTC

clone size: NA
V gene: TRBV5-1
D gene: TRBD2
J gene: TRBJ2-1
CDR3 protein: CASSMLLAVGNEQFF
CDR3 DNA: TGCGCCAGCAGCATGTTGCTAGCGGTGGGCAATGAGCAGTTCTTC

clone size: few
V gene: TRBV20-1
D gene: NA
J gene: TRBJ2-5
CDR3 protein: CSAADDGNQETQYF
CDR3 DNA: TGCAGTGCTGCTGATGACGGTAACCAAGAGACCCAGTACTTC

clone size: few
V gene: TRBV5-1
D gene: NA
J gene: TRBJ1-3
CDR3 protein: CASSPWGSGNTIYF
CDR3 DNA: TGCGCCAGCAGCCCTTGGGGCTCTGGAAACACCATATATTTT

clone size: NA
V gene: TRBV27
D gene: NA
J gene: TRBJ2-7
CDR3 protein: CASSDKAYEQYF
CDR3 DNA: TGTGCCAGCAGCGATAAAGCCTACGAGCAGTACTTC

clone size: many
V gene: TRBV6-6
D gene: TRBD1
J gene: TRBJ1-4
CDR3 protein: CASSPGQDEKLFF
CDR3 DNA: TGTGCCAGCAGTCCTGGACAGGACGAAAAACTGTTTTTT

clone size: many
V gene: TRBV20-1
D gene: NA
J gene: TRBJ2-7
CDR3 protein: CSARRDDYEQYF
CDR3 DNA: TGCAGTGCTAGAAGGGACGACTACGAGCAGTACTTC

clone size: many
V gene: TRBV5-5
D gene: NA
J gene: TRBJ2-2
CDR3 protein: CASMGVTYTGELFF
CDR3 DNA: TGTGCCAGCATGGGGGTGACGTACACCGGGGAGCTGTTTTTT

clone size: many
V gene: TRBV27
D gene: TRBD2
J gene: TRBJ2-1
CDR3 protein: CASSPERGASYNEQFF
CDR3 DNA: TGTGCCAGCAGTCCCGAGCGGGGAGCGTCCTACAATGAGCAGTTCTTC

clone size: many
V gene: TRBV5-1
D gene: NA
J gene: TRBJ1-1
CDR3 protein: CASSFSQGLNTEAFF
CDR3 DNA: TGCGCCAGCAGCTTTAGCCAGGGGTTGAACACTGAAGCTTTCTTT

clone size: many
V gene: TRBV5-1
D gene: NA
J gene: TRBJ1-5
CDR3 protein: CASSLDLNQPQHF
CDR3 DNA: TGCGCCAGCAGCTTGGACCTAAATCAGCCCCAGCATTTT

clone size: many
V gene: TRBV6-5
D gene: NA
J gene: TRBJ2-1
CDR3 protein: CASSRTSGGEQFF
CDR3 DNA: TGTGCCAGCAGTCGTACAAGTGGGGGTGAGCAGTTCTTC

clone size: many
V gene: TRBV20-1
D gene: NA
J gene: TRBJ1-1
CDR3 protein: CSATPLGVYTEAFF
CDR3 DNA: TGCAGTGCTACTCCGTTGGGGGTATACACTGAAGCTTTCTTT

clone size: many
V gene: TRBV3-1
D gene: NA
J gene: TRBJ2-7
CDR3 protein: CASTHGGGEQYF
CDR3 DNA: TGTGCCAGCACCCACGGAGGGGGCGAGCAGTACTTC

clone size: many
V gene: TRBV7-2
D gene: TRBD1
J gene: TRBJ2-7
CDR3 protein: CASSLTMGQSYEQYF
CDR3 DNA: TGTGCCAGCAGCCTGACGATGGGACAGTCCTACGAGCAGTACTTC

clone size: many
V gene: TRBV5-1
D gene: NA
J gene: TRBJ2-7
CDR3 protein: CASSPTDGYEQYF
CDR3 DNA: TGCGCCAGCAGCCCCACGGACGGCTACGAGCAGTACTTC

clone size: many
V gene: TRBV20-1
D gene: TRBD1
J gene: TRBJ2-1
CDR3 protein: CSARDARAGGSYNEQFF
CDR3 DNA: TGCAGTGCTAGAGATGCCCGCGCAGGGGGCAGCTACAATGAGCAGTTCTTC

clone size: many
V gene: TRBV6-5
D gene: NA
J gene: TRBJ1-1
CDR3 protein: CASSYANTEAFF
CDR3 DNA: TGTGCCAGCAGTTACGCGAACACTGAAGCTTTCTTT

clone size: many
V gene: TRBV13
D gene: NA
J gene: TRBJ2-5
CDR3 protein: CASSLKWTGASQTQYF
CDR3 DNA: TGTGCCAGCAGCTTAAAATGGACCGGGGCCTCGCAGACCCAGTACTTC

clone size: NA
V gene: TRBV20-1
D gene: TRBD2
J gene: TRBJ2-1
CDR3 protein: CSASLVSGGLLEQFF
CDR3 DNA: TGCAGTGCTAGTCTGGTTAGCGGGGGCCTCCTTGAGCAGTTCTTC

clone size: many
V gene: TRBV7-3
D gene: NA
J gene: TRBJ2-1
CDR3 protein: CASSLEGIDEQFF
CDR3 DNA: TGTGCCAGCAGCTTAGAAGGGATCGATGAGCAGTTCTTC

clone size: many
V gene: TRBV11-2
D gene: TRBD2
J gene: TRBJ2-2
CDR3 protein: CASSWTSLTGELFF
CDR3 DNA: TGTGCCAGCAGCTGGACTAGTCTAACCGGGGAGCTGTTTTTT

clone size: many
V gene: TRBV5-1
D gene: NA
J gene: TRBJ2-7
CDR3 protein: CASSSDPTYYEQYF
CDR3 DNA: TGCGCCAGCAGCTCCGACCCTACGTATTACGAGCAGTACTTC

clone size: few
V gene: TRBV3-1
D gene: TRBD1
J gene: TRBJ2-2
CDR3 protein: CASVSVTGTGAGELFF
CDR3 DNA: TGTGCCAGCGTTTCGGTTACCGGGACAGGGGCCGGGGAGCTGTTTTTT

clone size: many
V gene: TRBV10-3
D gene: NA
J gene: TRBJ1-4
CDR3 protein: CAISEGRMGLFF
CDR3 DNA: TGTGCCATCAGTGAAGGTCGGATGGGACTGTTTTTT

clone size: few
V gene: TRBV18
D gene: TRBD1
J gene: TRBJ2-7
CDR3 protein: CASSPPGQGTYEQYF
CDR3 DNA: TGTGCCAGCTCACCACCGGGACAGGGGACCTACGAGCAGTACTTC

clone size: many
V gene: TRBV19
D gene: NA
J gene: TRBJ1-4
CDR3 protein: CASSKPGVNNEKLFF
CDR3 DNA: TGTGCCAGTAGTAAACCGGGAGTTAATAATGAAAAACTGTTTTTT

clone size: few
V gene: TRBV5-6
D gene: NA
J gene: TRBJ2-1
CDR3 protein: CASRRRAVYNEQSF
CDR3 DNA: TGTGCCAGCAGGAGGAGGGCAGTCTACAATGAGCAGTCCTTC

clone size: many
V gene: TRBV5-5
D gene: TRBD2
J gene: TRBJ2-3
CDR3 protein: CASSSPGLAGGTDTQYF
CDR3 DNA: TGTGCCAGCAGCTCCCCGGGACTAGCGGGGGGAACTGATACGCAGTATTTT

clone size: many
V gene: TRBV12-3/TRBV12-4
D gene: NA
J gene: TRBJ2-3
CDR3 protein: CASSLTDTDTQYF
CDR3 DNA: TGTGCCAGCAGCCTGACTGACACAGATACGCAGTATTTT

clone size: many
V gene: TRBV12-3/TRBV12-4
D gene: TRBD1
J gene: TRBJ2-1
CDR3 protein: CASRQGWAYNEQFF
CDR3 DNA: TGTGCCAGCAGACAGGGGTGGGCCTACAATGAGCAGTTCTTC

clone size: many
V gene: TRBV7-9
D gene: NA
J gene: TRBJ2-5
CDR3 protein: CASSLGGPTILETQYF
CDR3 DNA: TGTGCCAGCAGCTTAGGGGGGCCAACAATTTTGGAGACCCAGTACTTC

clone size: NA
V gene: TRBV28
D gene: TRBD1
J gene: TRBJ1-1
CDR3 protein: CASSSPRGDRGTEAFF
CDR3 DNA: TGTGCCAGCAGTTCACCTCGTGGGGACAGGGGCACTGAAGCTTTCTTT

clone size: many
V gene: TRBV6-6
D gene: TRBD1
J gene: TRBJ1-2
CDR3 protein: CASSRQGPDGYTF
CDR3 DNA: TGTGCCAGCAGTCGACAGGGGCCTGATGGCTACACCTTC

clone size: NA
V gene: TRBV18
D gene: NA
J gene: TRBJ1-3
CDR3 protein: CASSPNGQFSGNTIYF
CDR3 DNA: TGTGCCAGCTCACCAAATGGGCAGTTCTCTGGAAACACCATATATTTT

clone size: many
V gene: TRBV6-5
D gene: NA
J gene: TRBJ1-5
CDR3 protein: CASSGSRNQPQHF
CDR3 DNA: TGTGCCAGCAGTGGGAGTCGCAATCAGCCCCAGCATTTT

clone size: many
V gene: TRBV29-1
D gene: NA
J gene: TRBJ1-1
CDR3 protein: CSVEDQWTEKAFF
CDR3 DNA: TGCAGCGTTGAAGATCAATGGACAGAGAAAGCTTTCTTT

clone size: many
V gene: TRBV7-9
D gene: NA
J gene: TRBJ1-2
CDR3 protein: CASSLSSGSHGYTF
CDR3 DNA: TGTGCCAGCAGCTTATCGTCAGGAAGTCATGGCTACACCTTC

clone size: NA
V gene: TRBV9
D gene: TRBD1
J gene: TRBJ1-2
CDR3 protein: CASSPTGTALYGYTF
CDR3 DNA: TGTGCCAGCAGCCCCACCGGGACAGCACTCTATGGCTACACCTTC

clone size: many
V gene: TRBV7-6
D gene: TRBD2
J gene: TRBJ2-2
CDR3 protein: CASSSPTSGGIGELFF
CDR3 DNA: TGTGCCAGCAGCTCCCCGACTAGCGGGGGGATCGGGGAGCTGTTTTTT

clone size: many
V gene: TRBV3-1
D gene: NA
J gene: TRBJ1-2
CDR3 protein: CASSQGLTHGYTF
CDR3 DNA: TGTGCCAGCAGCCAAGGACTGACACATGGCTACACCTTC

clone size: many
V gene: TRBV5-1
D gene: NA
J gene: TRBJ2-2
CDR3 protein: CASSLLTGVNTGELFF
CDR3 DNA: TGCGCCAGCAGCTTGCTCACCGGGGTGAACACCGGGGAGCTGTTTTTT

clone size: many
V gene: TRBV5-6
D gene: NA
J gene: TRBJ1-1
CDR3 protein: CASSLAVGSRTEAFF
CDR3 DNA: TGTGCCAGCAGCTTGGCAGTAGGGAGTCGGACTGAAGCTTTCTTT

clone size: many
V gene: TRBV12-3/TRBV12-4
D gene: NA
J gene: TRBJ2-3
CDR3 protein: CASSRATDTQYF
CDR3 DNA: TGTGCCAGCAGCCGGGCCACAGATACGCAGTATTTT

clone size: many
V gene: TRBV7-9
D gene: NA
J gene: TRBJ1-1
CDR3 protein: CASSLTSAFNTEAFF
CDR3 DNA: TGTGCCAGCAGCTTAACGTCGGCATTCAACACTGAAGCTTTCTTT

clone size: few
V gene: TRBV5-1
D gene: TRBD1
J gene: TRBJ2-1
CDR3 protein: CASSSTGETYNEQFF
CDR3 DNA: TGCGCCAGCAGCTCGACAGGGGAGACCTACAATGAGCAGTTCTTC

clone size: NA
V gene: TRBV5-1
D gene: NA
J gene: TRBJ2-1
CDR3 protein: CASSLVGANAYNEQFF
CDR3 DNA: TGCGCCAGCAGCTTGGTGGGGGCAAACGCTTACAATGAGCAGTTCTTC

clone size: many
V gene: TRBV19
D gene: NA
J gene: TRBJ2-2
CDR3 protein: CASSLPVDTGELFF
CDR3 DNA: TGTGCCAGTAGTCTTCCGGTAGATACCGGGGAGCTGTTTTTT